The 20 T cell receptor beta chains below come from one sample, sequenced in a study of cytomegalovirus exposure and HLA in healthy donors. Libraries were prepared by immunoSEQ multiplex PCR; TCRdb keeps only in-frame clonotypes and omits some of them. The sample has about 73,000 clones; 70% to 90% are singletons. Sequencing was carried out using PBMCs. These receptor sequences come from a young woman in good health and CMV-seropositive.

V is TRBV20-1 and J is TRBJ2-7; TRBD1 agrees at 8 bases. The germline CDR1 and CDR2 sequences are DFQATT and SNEGSKA (reference sequence). CDR3 length equals 11 residues. V was clipped by 6 bases and J by 6 bases; unmatched bases: 4. CDR3 loop: CSADTGGEQYF. The DNA for the CDR3 is TGCAGTGCCGACACAGGGGGCGAGCAGTACTTC.

The V and J genes are TRBV6-1 and TRBJ2-7, with 13 bases aligning to TRBD2. Trimming removed 3 bases from V and 4 bases from J; junction bases left unmatched: 3. This CDR3 contains 15 residues. The germline gives CDR1 MNHNS, CDR2 SASEGT. The CDR3 nucleotides read TGTGCCAGCAGTGATGAGACTAGCGGGGGGTACGAGCAGTACTTC. This sequence encodes CASSDETSGGYEQYF.

The V call is TRBV2, the J call TRBJ2-4; 7 nucleotides line up with TRBD2. The germline CDR1 and CDR2 sequences are SNHLY and FYNNEI. With 2 bases clipped from V and 12 bases from J, the junction kept 10 bases outside the gene matches. This CDR3 is 14 amino acids long. The CDR3 bases are TGTGCCAGCAGTGAACGACGGGGGGTCGTGTCTCAGTACTTC. Protein sequence: CASSERRGVVSQYF. Looking up the rest from reference TRBV2 and TRBJ2-4 gives the full variable domain: EPEVTQTPSHQVTQMGQEVILRCVPISNHLYFYWYRQILGQKVEFLVSFYNNEISEKSEIFDDQFSVERPDGSNFTLKIRSTKLEDSAMYFCASSERRGVVSQYFGAGTRLSVL.

This chain joins TRBV30 and TRBJ1-2; D unresolved. Between the trimmed V and J ends, which lost 4 bases and 7 bases, there was a span of 13 bases. The CDR3 extends over 12 amino acids. From germline, CDR1 is GTSNPN and CDR2 SVGIG (reference sequence). The CDR3 DNA sequence: TGTGCCTGGACACGGGGTGGGGTTGGCTACACCTTC. This encodes CAWTRGGVGYTF.

This clone was seen once. The chain combines TRBV19 with TRBJ2-7; 7 nucleotides match TRBD1. The CDR3 is made up of 13 amino acids. Trimming cost V 1 base and J 3 bases; bases outside gene matches: 0. Germline CDR1 LNHDA, CDR2 SQIVND (reference sequence). DNA for the CDR3: TGTGCCAGTAGTATAGCAGGGGGCTACGAGCAGTACTTC. Residues: CASSIAGGYEQYF.

V and J are TRBV5-6 and TRBJ1-1; 9 positions match TRBD1. The germline gives CDR1 SGHDT, CDR2 YYEEEE. This CDR3 region has 16 residues. The junction had 11 bases not matched to a gene; V was cut back by 4 bases and J by 4 bases. The CDR3 nucleotides are TGTGCCAGCAGCGTCCACAGGGGGCGAATTGGCACTGAAGCTTTCTTT. Protein sequence: CASSVHRGRIGTEAFF.

The chain uses TRBV6-1 and TRBJ2-2, with 11 bases lining up with TRBD2. The V segment lost 0 bases and the J segment 6 bases; nucleotides outside the gene matches: 0. Germline V gene data show CDR1 as MNHNS and CDR2 as SASEGT. The CDR3 sequence is 15 residues long. CDR3 residues: CASSEASGGAGELFF. CDR3 nucleotides: TGTGCCAGCAGTGAAGCTAGCGGGGGGGCCGGGGAGCTGTTTTTT.

The chain combines TRBV4-1 with TRBJ2-1, with D unclear. CDR1 and CDR2 from the germline V gene are MGHRA and YSYEKL. The V and J ends lost 5 bases and 6 bases respectively, with 14 bases between them. The CDR3 loop spans 14 amino acids. CDR3 coding DNA: TGCGCCAGCAGCGAGGCGGAGTCGGTCAATGAGCAGTTCTTC. It yields the protein CASSEAESVNEQFF.

This sequence joins TRBV6-1 and TRBJ2-7; the D gene is possibly TRBD2 (5 bases). With 6 bases removed from V and 3 bases from J, the gap between germline ends came to 15 bases. The germline V gene encodes CDR1 MNHNS and CDR2 SASEGT. There are 14 residues in the CDR3. The CDR3 loop reads CASSPPGELYEQYF. In DNA, the CDR3 is TGTGCCAGCAGCCCCCCCGGGGAACTCTACGAGCAGTACTTC.

The J gene is TRBJ1-1, the V gene TRBV2; 7 bases line up with TRBD1. The CDR3 length is 15 residues. Trimming took 6 bases from V and 4 from J; bases not matched to a gene: 11. The germline V gene encodes CDR1 SNHLY and CDR2 FYNNEI. This chain's CDR3 is CASRLLNDRATEAFF. The CDR3 DNA sequence: TGTGCCAGCAGATTACTTAACGACAGGGCCACTGAAGCTTTCTTT.

The chain employs TRBV9 and TRBJ2-5; possible D gene TRBD1, 6 bases. The ends were cut back, 3 bases at V and 1 base at J, with 13 bases in the middle. CDR3 length: 15 amino acids. Germline CDR1 and CDR2: SGDLS and YYNGEE. CDR3 in DNA: TGTGCCAGCAGCGCCAGGGGACGGATCCAAGAGACCCAGTACTTC. Translating gives CASSARGRIQETQYF.

This clone has ten or more counts. This chain joins TRBV19 and TRBJ2-1; 11 nucleotides align to TRBD2. The CDR3 is made up of 16 amino acids. V dropped 3 bases and J dropped 15; count of bases not matched to a gene: 16. Germline V gives CDR1 LNHDA, CDR2 SQIVND (reference sequence). CDR3 nucleotides: TGTGCCAGTAGTATTAGGTCTAGCGGGAGGAACCTGCATCCGTTCTTC. It translates to CASSIRSSGRNLHPFF. Variable domain in full (rest from reference TRBV19 and TRBJ2-1): DGGITQSPKYLFRKEGQNVTLSCEQNLNHDAMYWYRQDPGQGLRLIYYSQIVNDFQKGDIAEGYSVSREKKESFPLTVTSAQKNPTAFYLCASSIRSSGRNLHPFFGPGTRLTVL.

This rearrangement joins TRBV5-1 to TRBJ2-7; 8 nucleotides match TRBD1. From germline, CDR1 is SGHRS and CDR2 YFSETQ. The CDR3 is 15 residues long. V shed 0 bases and J 9 bases; nucleotides not matched to a gene: 11. The CDR3 here is CASSLAGTGRSGQYF. The CDR3 bases are TGCGCCAGCAGCTTGGCCGGGACAGGAAGGTCCGGGCAGTACTTC.

This clone was counted once. The chain carries TRBV6-5 and TRBJ2-5; D unresolved. Trimming shortened V by 7 bases and J by 0 bases, and 12 bases separated the two germline ends. Germline V gene lookup returns CDR1 MNHEY and CDR2 SVGAGI. This CDR3 is built from 14 residues. The CDR3 nucleotides are TGTGCCAGCACGCCCGCCAACTACCAAGAGACCCAGTACTTC. This gives the protein CASTPANYQETQYF.

This chain links TRBV18 with TRBJ2-1, with 8 bases aligning to TRBD2. There are 18 residues in the CDR3. The V segment lost 3 bases and the J segment 0 bases; nucleotides outside the gene matches: 10. Germline V gene sequence: CDR1 KGHSH, CDR2 LQKENI. The CDR3 loop is CASSPASGGGSSYNEQFF. The CDR3, as DNA: TGTGCCAGCTCACCGGCCTCTGGCGGGGGGAGCTCCTACAATGAGCAGTTCTTC.

V and J are TRBV4-1 and TRBJ1-5; unclear D gene. This CDR3 comprises 17 residues. V was trimmed by 0 bases and J by 3 bases, leaving 15 bases between them. Germline V lookup: CDR1 MGHRA, CDR2 YSYEKL. CDR3 protein: CASSQDLSRRSNQPQHF. For the CDR3, the DNA is TGCGCCAGCAGCCAAGACCTATCTAGGCGGTCCAATCAGCCCCAGCATTTT.

V gene TRBV5-1 combines with J gene TRBJ2-3, with D perhaps TRBD1 (5 bases). The germline CDR1 and CDR2 sequences are SGHRS and YFSETQ. Trimming took off 0 bases at V and 4 bases at J, with 9 bases between the two ends. The CDR3 covers 14 residues. The CDR3 nucleotides are TGCGCCAGCAGCTTGGGATCAGGGTCAGATACGCAGTATTTT. It codes for CASSLGSGSDTQYF. The whole variable domain, remainder taken from reference TRBV5-1 and TRBJ2-3, is KAGVTQTPRYLIKTRGQQVTLSCSPISGHRSVSWYQQTPGQGLQFLFEYFSETQRNKGNFPGRFSGRQFSNSRSEMNVSTLELGDSALYLCASSLGSGSDTQYFGPGTRLTVL.

The chain joins TRBV19 to TRBJ1-6; a weak D match, TRBD1 (6 bases). The CDR3 runs to 13 residues. The V gene's germline CDR1 is LNHDA and CDR2 SQIVND (reference sequence). V lost 5 bases, J lost 7 bases, and 9 bases lay in between. The CDR3 spells CASSWDNNSPLHF. As DNA, the CDR3 is TGTGCCAGTAGTTGGGACAACAATTCACCCCTCCACTTT.

This clone was detected only a few times. The chain is built from TRBV2 and TRBJ2-7; 10 bases match TRBD1. V was pared by 7 bases and J by 7 bases, with 10 bases of the junction left unmatched. The CDR3 has 14 amino acids. The germline gives CDR1 SNHLY, CDR2 FYNNEI. The CDR3 region is CASTAGTGVREQYF. CDR3 nucleotides: TGTGCCAGCACTGCCGGGACAGGGGTACGTGAGCAGTACTTC.

The chain employs TRBV7-6 and TRBJ2-5; D perhaps matches TRBD2 (5 bases). The assigned J gene may be wrong: the sequence end matches TRBJ2-7 better. The CDR3 spans 15 residues. Germline assignment: CDR1 SGHVS and CDR2 FNYEAQ. CDR3 residues: CASSLDPGSSYEQYF. For the CDR3, the DNA is TGTGCCAGCAGCTTAGATCCGGGGAGCTCCTACGAGCAGTACTTC.